Below are 28 T cell receptor beta chains sequenced from a single sample in a study of metastatic and nonmetastatic thyroid tumors. Using MiXCR, TCRdb reanalyzed the PCR reads. There are about 15,000 clones in the sample; over 3.5% occur only once, and more than 20% lies in the top ten. All patients reached thyroid surgery having received no treatment beforehand. The sequenced sample consisted of tumor tissue. The receptors were gathered from a female donor with papillary thyroid cancer or a benign thyroid nodule (not recorded which). Some clones in this sample may be carry-over from other donors' samples.

The chain joins TRBV6-1 to TRBJ2-3; 8 bases are shared with TRBD1. With V trimmed by 6 bases and J by 9 bases, 8 bases remained unmatched. The CDR3 is 13 amino acids. Germline lookup yields CDR1 MNHNS and CDR2 SASEGT. The CDR3 region has the DNA TGTGCCAGCAGCCCCCGGACAGGGAACACGCAGTATTTT. Residues: CASSPRTGNTQYF.

This chain uses TRBV19 with TRBJ1-2; D might be TRBD1 (6 bases). This CDR3 region has 10 residues. CDR1 LNHDA and CDR2 SQIVND come from the germline V gene (reference sequence). Trimming took 6 bases from V and 7 from J, leaving 6 bases between them. The CDR3 DNA reads TGTGCCAGTAGACAGGGTGGCTACACCTTC. Protein sequence: CASRQGGYTF.

This clone has only a few counts. The chain has TRBV28 and TRBJ1-2, with 7 bases matching TRBD1. Trimming took 5 bases from V and 4 from J; bases not matched to a gene: 10. This CDR3 spans 15 amino acids. Germline assignment: CDR1 MDHEN and CDR2 SYDVKM. CDR3: CASSPIDRAFYGYTF. CDR3 DNA sequence: TGTGCCAGCAGTCCAATCGACAGGGCCTTCTATGGCTACACCTTC.

By sample share, this clone is medium-sized. The rearrangement links TRBV3-1 to TRBJ1-6; tentatively, D is TRBD1 (6 bases). The CDR3 length is 15 residues. The V gene's germline CDR1 is LGHDT and CDR2 YNNKEL (reference sequence). V dropped 0 bases and J dropped 9 bases, with 12 bases sitting between them. The CDR3 loop reads CASSQEGQISSPLHF. CDR3 DNA sequence: TGTGCCAGCAGCCAAGAAGGACAGATCAGTTCACCCCTCCACTTT.

The rearrangement links TRBV6-1 to TRBJ2-5, with 12 bases that match TRBD2. Germline CDR1 reads MNHNS; CDR2 reads SASEGT. This CDR3 region has 16 residues. V lost 4 bases, J lost 3 bases, and 6 bases stayed unmatched. The CDR3 loop reads CASSGEGLAGKETQYF. DNA of the CDR3: TGTGCCAGCAGTGGAGAAGGACTAGCGGGAAAAGAGACCCAGTACTTC.

This clone was detected ten times or more. The J gene is TRBJ2-3, the V gene TRBV9; 7 positions agree with TRBD2. Germline loops: CDR1 SGDLS, CDR2 YYNGEE. The CDR3 consists of 16 residues. Trimming at V came to 3 bases and at J to 4 bases, leaving 11 bases not matched to a gene. The CDR3 loop reads CASSEIGTSDSDTQYF. The CDR3 DNA reads TGTGCCAGCAGCGAAATCGGAACTAGCGATTCAGATACGCAGTATTTT.

Ten or more counts support this clone. The J gene is TRBJ1-3, the V gene TRBV6-1; D is ambiguous. The V and J ends lost 1 base and 3 bases respectively, with 13 bases between them. From germline, CDR1 is MNHNS and CDR2 SASEGT. The CDR3 has 16 amino acids. The CDR3 DNA is TGTGCCAGCAGTGAAGTGGCGGCCGAGGGTGGAAACACCATATATTTT. This sequence encodes CASSEVAAEGGNTIYF.

This clone was counted a single time. Relative to the germline gene, one junction end is altered; a read error may explain this. The CDR3 bases are TGTGCCAGCAGATTCGACAGCCTGGGGAACACCGGGGAGCTGTCTTTT. Its translation is CASRFDSLGNTGELSF. The V gene is TRBV6-1, the J gene TRBJ2-2; D could derive from TRBD1 or TRBD2 (5 bases each). CDR1 is MNHNS and CDR2 is SASEGT in the germline V gene. The CDR3 consists of 16 residues.

Within the sample, this clone is medium-sized. Other DNA sequences in the sample encode the same CDR3. The chain couples TRBV19 to TRBJ2-3; D might be TRBD1 (6 bases). The CDR3 has 11 residues. Trimming left V 8 bases short and J 6 bases short, with 9 bases between. Germline CDR1 is LNHDA and CDR2 is SQIVND (reference sequence). The CDR3 DNA reads as TGTGCCAGTGGACAGTTCGATACGCAGTATTTT. It codes for CASGQFDTQYF.

This clone was counted only a few times. V is TRBV7-6 and J is TRBJ2-7; 9 bases agree with TRBD2. V dropped 1 base and J dropped 2; count of bases not matched to a gene: 6. CDR3 length: 16 amino acids. The germline CDR1 and CDR2 sequences are SGHVS and FNYEAQ. The CDR3 reads CASSLGIAGEAYEQYF. The CDR3 DNA sequence: TGTGCCAGCAGCTTAGGAATAGCGGGAGAGGCCTACGAGCAGTACTTC.

The sample holds a few counts of this clone. The chain combines TRBV20-1 with TRBJ1-2, with D unresolved. The CDR3 loop spans 10 amino acids. With 3 bases removed from V and 8 bases from J, the gap between germline ends came to 7 bases. Germline V CDR1 and CDR2: DFQATT, SNEGSKA (reference sequence). The CDR3 coding sequence is TGCAGTGCTAGTGACGGAGGCTACACCTTC. This sequence encodes CSASDGGYTF.

V and J are TRBV20-1 and TRBJ1-5; the D is unclear. This CDR3 has 12 amino acids. CDR1 is DFQATT and CDR2 is SNEGSKA in the germline V gene (reference sequence). V dropped 0 bases and J dropped 6 bases, with 6 bases sitting between them. DNA of the CDR3: TGCAGTGCTAGAGATGAGGTTCAGCCCCAGCATTTT. This gives the protein CSARDEVQPQHF.

The V call is TRBV27, the J call TRBJ1-1; D is perhaps TRBD1 (5 bases). CDR1 and CDR2 (germline): MNHEY, SMNVEV (reference sequence). V gave up 6 bases and J gave up 0 bases, with 14 bases separating them. The CDR3 sequence is 15 residues long. CDR3 sequence: CASSPGGHLNTEAFF. CDR3 DNA sequence: TGTGCCAGCAGCCCCGGTGGACACCTGAACACTGAAGCTTTCTTT.

In its sample, this clone ranks as medium-sized. This chain uses TRBV28 with TRBJ2-1; D call uncertain. Looked up from germline, CDR1 is MDHEN and CDR2 is SYDVKM. The CDR3 contains 17 residues. Trimming pared 5 bases from V and 4 bases from J, leaving 21 bases between. The CDR3 here is CASSLPPRFSAYNEQFF. CDR3 sequence (DNA): TGTGCCAGCAGTCTCCCTCCCAGGTTCTCAGCATACAATGAGCAGTTCTTC.

This clone was counted only a few times. This chain connects TRBV6-1 to TRBJ1-2; no reliable D call. The germline gives CDR1 MNHNS, CDR2 SASEGT. The CDR3 loop spans 12 amino acids. V was cut by 5 bases and J by 8 bases, with 12 bases left in between. As DNA, the CDR3 is TGTGCCAGCAGTTTACGGGGTCGCGGCTACACCTTC. This translates into CASSLRGRGYTF.

The chain joins TRBV6-2 or TRBV6-3 to TRBJ2-2, with a tentative D call TRBD1 (6 bases). This CDR3 has 14 residues. CDR1 and CDR2 (germline): MNHEY, SVGEGT. The V gene lost 10 bases and the J gene lost 6 bases, with 18 bases spanning the gap. The CDR3 DNA follows: TGTGCCACCAAACTACAGGGAAGGGCCGGGGAGCTGTTTTTT. As protein: CATKLQGRAGELFF.

The chain links TRBV6-2 or TRBV6-3 to TRBJ1-2, with TRBD1 identical over 10 bases. CDR3 size: 14 residues. The trim removed 10 bases at V and 2 bases at J, leaving 7 bases unmatched. Germline assignment: CDR1 MNHEY and CDR2 SVGEGT. DNA of the CDR3: TGTGCCATACGACAGGGGGCAATAAACTATGGCTACACCTTC. Protein product: CAIRQGAINYGYTF.

The sample holds many counts of this clone. The rearrangement uses TRBV3-1 and TRBJ2-2, with 7 nucleotides matching TRBD2. CDR3 size: 15 residues. V was pared by 2 bases and J by 7 bases, with 7 bases of the junction left unmatched. Germline CDR1 reads LGHDT; CDR2 reads YNNKEL (reference sequence). In DNA, the CDR3 is TGTGCCAGCAGCCAAAGGGCGGGAGCGGGCGGGGAGCTGTTTTTT. This translates into CASSQRAGAGGELFF.

V is TRBV2 and J is TRBJ2-7, with a possible D match to TRBD1 (6 bases). V was clipped by 9 bases and J by 3 bases, with 9 bases between them. The CDR3 covers 11 residues. CDR1 and CDR2 from the germline V gene are SNHLY and FYNNEI. The CDR3 DNA sequence: TGTGCCAGTACAGGGAGCTACGAGCAGTACTTC. Translation: CASTGSYEQYF.

Of note for this clone: A clone one base away is much larger, so this may be a read error. The chain couples TRBV27 to TRBJ1-4, with unresolved D. V was cut by 2 bases and J by 3 bases, with 13 bases left in between. Germline values: CDR1 MNHEY, CDR2 SMNVEV (reference sequence). The CDR3 runs 16 residues. In nucleotides, the CDR3 is TGTGCCAGCAGTTTAAGACCATTTGCCTCTAATGAAAAACTGTTTTTT. Protein sequence: CASSLRPFASNEKLFF.

The J gene is TRBJ2-7, the V gene TRBV6-5; 9 nucleotides line up with TRBD1. The CDR3 has 17 residues. The V gene's germline CDR1 is MNHEY and CDR2 SVGAGI. Unmatched junction bases numbered 10, after V lost 2 bases and J lost 2 bases. CDR3 DNA sequence: TGTGCCAGCAGTTACCCAACAAAAAGGACAGGGGCCTACGAGCAGTACTTC. The encoded protein is CASSYPTKRTGAYEQYF.

This clone was picked up a small number of times. The chain couples TRBV6-5 to TRBJ2-1; D may be TRBD1 (6 bases). The CDR3 sequence is 15 residues long. Germline V gene data show CDR1 as MNHEY and CDR2 as SVGAGI. The V end lost 2 bases, the J end lost 8 bases, and 16 bases lay between the germline ends. This CDR3 reads CASSYRAGDSDEQFF. Here the CDR3 DNA reads TGTGCCAGCAGTTACAGGGCAGGGGATTCGGATGAGCAGTTCTTC.

Sample share makes this clone medium-sized. The CDR3 bases are TGCAGTGCCCCAGGACTAGCGTCCGGGGCCGACAATGAGCAGTTCTTC. Its translation is CSAPGLASGADNEQFF. The chain has TRBV20-1 and TRBJ2-1; TRBD2 agrees at 9 bases. Germline V gene data show CDR1 as DFQATT and CDR2 as SNEGSKA (reference sequence). This CDR3 is 16 amino acids long. J gave up 5 bases and V 6 bases, and 14 bases lay outside the gene matches.

By frequency in the sample, this clone is medium-sized (0.01 to 0.1%). The chain combines TRBV2 with TRBJ2-5; D is undetermined. The CDR3 is made up of 12 amino acids. The germline V gene has CDR1 SNHLY and CDR2 FYNNEI. Trimming removed 2 bases from V and 9 bases from J, with 10 bases in between. The CDR3 nucleotides are TGTGCCAGCAGTGAAAGGTTTTTGGCCCAGTACTTC. Protein: CASSERFLAQYF.

There are a few counts of this clone. The chain uses TRBV28 and TRBJ1-5; TRBD1 is a possible D gene (5 bases). V gave up 6 bases and J gave up 6 bases, with 12 bases separating them. This CDR3 is built from 13 residues. Germline CDR1 MDHEN, CDR2 SYDVKM. The CDR3 region is CASSREGIQPQHF. In nucleotides, the CDR3 is TGTGCCAGCAGCCGCGAGGGGATTCAGCCCCAGCATTTT.

V and J are TRBV27 and TRBJ2-7; D ambiguous. Germline V CDR1 and CDR2: MNHEY, SMNVEV (reference sequence). V was shortened by 1 base and J by 5 bases, with 0 bases between the two germline ends. The CDR3 runs to 10 residues. CDR3 protein: CASSLYEQYV. As DNA, the CDR3 is TGTGCCAGCAGTTTATACGAGCAGTACGTC.

This clone was counted at least ten times. The rearrangement links TRBV19 to TRBJ2-7, with unresolved D. The CDR3 is 11 amino acids. Deletions cut 9 bases from V and 4 bases from J, with 10 bases between. Germline V gives CDR1 LNHDA, CDR2 SQIVND (reference sequence). CDR3 nucleotide sequence: TGTGCCAGCAGGAAAGGATACGAGCAGTACTTC. It yields the protein CASRKGYEQYF.

V usage is TRBV6-5 and J usage is TRBJ2-2, with a possible D match to TRBD2 (5 bases). Germline V gene lookup returns CDR1 MNHEY and CDR2 SVGAGI. Between the trimmed V and J ends, which lost 0 bases and 4 bases, there was a span of 9 bases. This CDR3 is built from 15 residues. Here the CDR3 reads CASSYSRAGTGELFF. Here the CDR3 DNA reads TGTGCCAGCAGTTACTCGAGGGCCGGCACCGGGGAGCTGTTTTTT.